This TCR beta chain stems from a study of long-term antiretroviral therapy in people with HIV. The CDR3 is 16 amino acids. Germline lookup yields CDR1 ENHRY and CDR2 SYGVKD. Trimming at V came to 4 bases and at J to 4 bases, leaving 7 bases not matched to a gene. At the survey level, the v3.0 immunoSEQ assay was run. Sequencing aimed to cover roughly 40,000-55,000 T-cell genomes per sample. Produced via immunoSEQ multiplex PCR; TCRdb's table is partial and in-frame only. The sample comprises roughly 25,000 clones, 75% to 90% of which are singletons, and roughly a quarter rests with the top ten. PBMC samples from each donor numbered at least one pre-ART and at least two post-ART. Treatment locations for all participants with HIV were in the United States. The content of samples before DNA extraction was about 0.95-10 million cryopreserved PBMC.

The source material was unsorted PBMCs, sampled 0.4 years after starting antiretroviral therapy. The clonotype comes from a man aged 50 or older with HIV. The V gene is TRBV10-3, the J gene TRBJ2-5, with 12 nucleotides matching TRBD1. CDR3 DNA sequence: TGTGCCATCAGTGCAGGGACAGGGGGCAAGGGAGAGACCCAGTACTTC. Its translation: CAISAGTGGKGETQYF.